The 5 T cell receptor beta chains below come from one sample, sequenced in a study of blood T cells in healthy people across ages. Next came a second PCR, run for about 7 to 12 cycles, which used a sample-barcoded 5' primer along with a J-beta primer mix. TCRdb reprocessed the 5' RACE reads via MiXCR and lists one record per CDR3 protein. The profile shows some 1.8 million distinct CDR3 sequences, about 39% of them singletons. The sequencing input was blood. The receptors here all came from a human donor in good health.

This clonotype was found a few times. CDR3 sequence: CASGQGTWGKQYF. The CDR3, as DNA: TGTGCCAGCGGACAGGGTACGTGGGGGAAGCAGTACTTC. The gene calls are TRBV12-3 or TRBV12-4 and TRBJ2-1; 8 bases map to TRBD1. The tail of the sequence fits TRBJ2-7 better, so the J call may be wrong. This CDR3 comprises 13 residues.

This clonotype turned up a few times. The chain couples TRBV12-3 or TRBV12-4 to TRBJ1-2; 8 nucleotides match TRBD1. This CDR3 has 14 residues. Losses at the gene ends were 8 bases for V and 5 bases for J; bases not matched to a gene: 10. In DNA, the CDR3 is TGTGCCAGCTCCCCTGGACAGGGATGGTATGGCTACACCTTC. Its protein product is CASSPGQGWYGYTF.

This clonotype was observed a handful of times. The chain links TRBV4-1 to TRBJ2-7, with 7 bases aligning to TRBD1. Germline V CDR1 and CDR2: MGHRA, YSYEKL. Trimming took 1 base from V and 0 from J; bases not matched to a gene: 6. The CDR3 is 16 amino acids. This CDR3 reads CASSQGGTDLSYEQYF. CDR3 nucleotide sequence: TGCGCCAGCAGCCAAGGAGGGACAGACCTCTCCTACGAGCAGTACTTC.

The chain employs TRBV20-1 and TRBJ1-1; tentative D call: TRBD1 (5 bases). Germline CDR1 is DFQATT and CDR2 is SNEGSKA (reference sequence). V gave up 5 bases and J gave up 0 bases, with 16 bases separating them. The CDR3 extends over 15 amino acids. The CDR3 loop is CSAWNAREMNTEAFF. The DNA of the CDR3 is TGCAGTGCTTGGAACGCCAGGGAGATGAACACTGAAGCTTTCTTT.

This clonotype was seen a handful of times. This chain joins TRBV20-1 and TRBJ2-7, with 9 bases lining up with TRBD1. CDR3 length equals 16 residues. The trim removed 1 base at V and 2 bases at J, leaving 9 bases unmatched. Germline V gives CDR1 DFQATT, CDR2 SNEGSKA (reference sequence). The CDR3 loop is CSARGPSDRGTYEQYF. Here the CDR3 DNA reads TGCAGTGCTAGAGGGCCGTCGGACAGGGGTACCTACGAGCAGTACTTC.